The present entry profiles one T cell receptor (beta chain) with its context. The antigen remains unidentified. Unique molecular identifiers were attached to individual cDNA molecules. TCRdb processed the 5' RACE reads anew with MiXCR; each CDR3 protein has one entry. The sample shows some 90,000 distinct CDR3 sequences, approximately 15% of them seen only once. The sample comes from a study of early T cells in non-severe SARS-CoV-2 infection. About the study: Sequencing used unsorted whole-blood bulk RNA, so chains lack pairing.

Study-wide points: VDJdb matching favored anti-spike CD8 responses, missing private and CD4 specificities.

There are 14 residues in the CDR3. Germline values: CDR1 PRHDT, CDR2 FYEKMQ (reference sequence). V shed 5 bases and J 2 bases; nucleotides not matched to a gene: 6. Sequencing was carried out using whole blood. The chain uses TRBV13 and TRBJ2-7, with TRBD1 matching over 7 bases. This clonotype was sampled from an adult who was a healthcare worker with PCR-confirmed SARS-CoV-2 infection or an uninfected control (not recorded which). The CDR3 DNA is TGTGCCAGCAGCCAGCCGGGACAGCCCTACGAGCAGTACTTC. The encoded protein is CASSQPGQPYEQYF.